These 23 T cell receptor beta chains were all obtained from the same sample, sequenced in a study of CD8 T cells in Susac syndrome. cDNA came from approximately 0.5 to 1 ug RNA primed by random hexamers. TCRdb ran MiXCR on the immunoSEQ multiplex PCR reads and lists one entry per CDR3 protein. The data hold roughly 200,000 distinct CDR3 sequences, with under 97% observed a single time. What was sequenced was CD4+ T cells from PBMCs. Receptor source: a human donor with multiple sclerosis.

This chain's CDR3 is CARELDTGELFF. DNA for the CDR3: TGTGCCCGCGAGCTTGACACCGGGGAGCTGTTTTTT. The chain joins TRBV9 to TRBJ2-2, with D hard to call. Deletions cut 10 bases from V and 3 bases from J, with 10 bases between. CDR1 is SGDLS, CDR2 YYNGEE, per germline. The CDR3 is 12 amino acids.

CDR3 sequence reads: CASSRDMGYGYTF. CDR3 sequence (DNA): TGTGCCAGCAGCCGCGACATGGGGTATGGCTACACCTTC. This chain links TRBV7-3 with TRBJ1-2; no firm D call. There are 13 residues in the CDR3. The V and J ends lost 5 bases and 5 bases respectively, with 12 bases between them. Germline V gives CDR1 SGHTA, CDR2 FQGTGA.

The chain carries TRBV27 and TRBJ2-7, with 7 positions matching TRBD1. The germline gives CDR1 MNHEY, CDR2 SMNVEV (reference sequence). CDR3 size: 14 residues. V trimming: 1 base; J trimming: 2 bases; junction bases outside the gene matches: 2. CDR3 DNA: TGTGCCAGCAGTTTATGGGACAGTACCTACGAGCAGTACTTC. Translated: CASSLWDSTYEQYF.

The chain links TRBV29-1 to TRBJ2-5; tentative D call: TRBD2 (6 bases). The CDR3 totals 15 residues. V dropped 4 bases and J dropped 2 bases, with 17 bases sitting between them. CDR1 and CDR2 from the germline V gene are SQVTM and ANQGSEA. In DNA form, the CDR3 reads TGCAGCGTTGCACCAATTGGGACTCCGCAAGAGACCCAGTACTTC. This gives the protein CSVAPIGTPQETQYF.

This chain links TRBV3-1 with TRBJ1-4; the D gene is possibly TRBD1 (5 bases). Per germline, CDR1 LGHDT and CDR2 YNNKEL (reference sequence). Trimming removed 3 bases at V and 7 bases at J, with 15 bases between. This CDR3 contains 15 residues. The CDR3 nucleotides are TGTGCCAGCAGCCACGGGGGGACCCTTGGTGAAAAACTGTTTTTT. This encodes CASSHGGTLGEKLFF.

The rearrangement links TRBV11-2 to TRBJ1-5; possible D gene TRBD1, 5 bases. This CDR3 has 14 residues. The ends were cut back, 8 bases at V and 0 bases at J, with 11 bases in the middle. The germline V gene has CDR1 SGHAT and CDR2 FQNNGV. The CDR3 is CASGGGPSNQPQHF. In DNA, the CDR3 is TGTGCCAGCGGGGGGGGACCTAGCAATCAGCCCCAGCATTTT. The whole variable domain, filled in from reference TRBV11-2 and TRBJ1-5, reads EAGVAQSPRYKIIEKRQSVAFWCNPISGHATLYWYQQILGQGPKLLIQFQNNGVVDDSQLPKDRFSAERLKGVDSTLKIQPAKLEDSAVYLCASGGGPSNQPQHFGDGTRLSIL.

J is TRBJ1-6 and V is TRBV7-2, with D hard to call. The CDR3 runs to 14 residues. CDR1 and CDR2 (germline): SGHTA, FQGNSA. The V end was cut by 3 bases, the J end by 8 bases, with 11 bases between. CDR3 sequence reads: CASSLTSTDSPLHF. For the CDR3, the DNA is TGTGCCAGCAGCTTGACCTCTACGGATTCACCCCTCCACTTT. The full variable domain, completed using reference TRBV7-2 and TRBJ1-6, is GAGVSQSPSNKVTEKGKDVELRCDPISGHTALYWYRQSLGQGLEFLIYFQGNSAPDKSGLPSDRFSAERTGGSVSTLTIQRTQQEDSAVYLCASSLTSTDSPLHFGNGTRLTVT.

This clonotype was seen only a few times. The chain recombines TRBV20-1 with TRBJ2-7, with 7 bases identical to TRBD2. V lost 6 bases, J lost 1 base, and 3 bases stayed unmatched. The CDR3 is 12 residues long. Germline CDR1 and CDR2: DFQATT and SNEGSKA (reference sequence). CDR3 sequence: CSAAGVSYEQYF. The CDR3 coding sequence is TGCAGTGCCGCGGGGGTTTCCTACGAGCAGTACTTC.

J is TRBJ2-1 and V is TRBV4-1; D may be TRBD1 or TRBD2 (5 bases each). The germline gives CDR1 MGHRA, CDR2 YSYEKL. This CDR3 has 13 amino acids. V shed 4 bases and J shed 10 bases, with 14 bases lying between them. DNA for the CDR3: TGCGCCAGCAGCCTCCCGGGACCAAAGGAGCAGTTCTTC. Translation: CASSLPGPKEQFF.

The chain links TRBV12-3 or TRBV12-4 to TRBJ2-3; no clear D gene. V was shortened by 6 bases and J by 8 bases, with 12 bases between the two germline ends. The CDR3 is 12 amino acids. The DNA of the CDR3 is TGTGCCAGCAGCCGCCCTACGGTTACGCAGTATTTT. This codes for CASSRPTVTQYF.

The CDR3: CASSSHGGGIADTQYF. In DNA form, the CDR3 reads TGTGCCAGCAGCTCCCACGGAGGAGGTATCGCAGATACGCAGTATTTT. This chain uses TRBV7-2 with TRBJ2-3; tentatively, D is TRBD2 (5 bases). The V gene's germline CDR1 is SGHTA and CDR2 FQGNSA. This CDR3 is built from 16 residues. Trimming cost V 4 bases and J 4 bases, with 18 bases left between them.

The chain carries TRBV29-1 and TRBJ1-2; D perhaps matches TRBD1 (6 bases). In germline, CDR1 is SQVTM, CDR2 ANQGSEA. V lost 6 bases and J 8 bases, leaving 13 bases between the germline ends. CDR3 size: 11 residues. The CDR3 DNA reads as TGCAGCGTAAAGGAGGGGGGCGGCTACACCTTC. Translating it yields CSVKEGGGYTF.

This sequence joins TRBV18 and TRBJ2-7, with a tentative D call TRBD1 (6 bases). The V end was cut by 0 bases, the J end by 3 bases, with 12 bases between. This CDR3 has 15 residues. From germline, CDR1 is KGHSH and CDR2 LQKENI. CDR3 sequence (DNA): TGTGCCAGCTCACCACCGGTCAGGGGTCTCTACGAGCAGTACTTC. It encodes CASSPPVRGLYEQYF.

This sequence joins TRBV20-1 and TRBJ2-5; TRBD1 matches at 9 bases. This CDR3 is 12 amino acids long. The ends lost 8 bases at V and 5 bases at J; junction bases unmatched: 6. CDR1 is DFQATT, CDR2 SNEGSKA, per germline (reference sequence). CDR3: CSPQGAGETQYF. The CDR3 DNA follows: TGCAGTCCACAGGGGGCAGGGGAGACCCAGTACTTC.

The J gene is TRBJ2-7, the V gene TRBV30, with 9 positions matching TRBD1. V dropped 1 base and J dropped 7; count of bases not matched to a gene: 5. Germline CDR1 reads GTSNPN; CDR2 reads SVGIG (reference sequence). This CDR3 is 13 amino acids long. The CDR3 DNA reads TGTGCCTGGAGTGGAGGGACAGGGCAGGAGCAGTACTTC. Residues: CAWSGGTGQEQYF.

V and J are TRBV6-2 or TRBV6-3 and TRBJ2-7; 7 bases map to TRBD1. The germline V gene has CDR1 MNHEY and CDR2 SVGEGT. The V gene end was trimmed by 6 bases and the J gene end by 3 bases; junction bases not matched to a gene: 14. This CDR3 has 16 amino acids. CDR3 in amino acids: CASRDLDRVTVYEQYF. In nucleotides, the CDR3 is TGTGCCAGCAGGGACCTCGACAGGGTAACAGTCTACGAGCAGTACTTC.

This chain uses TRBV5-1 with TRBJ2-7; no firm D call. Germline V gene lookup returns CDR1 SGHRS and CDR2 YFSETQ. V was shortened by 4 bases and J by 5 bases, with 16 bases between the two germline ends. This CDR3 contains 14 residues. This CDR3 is CASSVGGSVDEQYF. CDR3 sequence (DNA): TGCGCCAGCAGCGTTGGTGGCAGCGTCGACGAGCAGTACTTC.

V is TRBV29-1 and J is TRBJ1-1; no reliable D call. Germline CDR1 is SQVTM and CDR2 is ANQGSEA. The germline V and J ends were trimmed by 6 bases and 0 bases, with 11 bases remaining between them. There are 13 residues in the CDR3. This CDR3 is CSVAILLNTEAFF. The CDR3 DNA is TGCAGCGTCGCTATCCTGCTGAACACTGAAGCTTTCTTT.

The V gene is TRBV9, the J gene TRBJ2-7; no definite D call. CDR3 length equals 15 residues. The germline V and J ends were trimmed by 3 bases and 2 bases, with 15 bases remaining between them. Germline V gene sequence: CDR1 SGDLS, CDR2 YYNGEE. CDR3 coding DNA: TGTGCCAGCAGCGAAGGAGCCGGGCCAACCTACGAGCAGTACTTC. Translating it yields CASSEGAGPTYEQYF.

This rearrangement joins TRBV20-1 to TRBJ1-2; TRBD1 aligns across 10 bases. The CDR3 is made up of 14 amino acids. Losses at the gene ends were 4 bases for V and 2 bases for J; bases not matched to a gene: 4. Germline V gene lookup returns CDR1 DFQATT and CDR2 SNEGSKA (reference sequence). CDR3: CSAKETGGNYGYTF. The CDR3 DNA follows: TGCAGTGCTAAGGAGACAGGGGGCAACTATGGCTACACCTTC.

CDR3 sequence reads: CASNLGALRGNQPQHF. The CDR3 DNA follows: TGTGCCAGCAACCTAGGAGCCCTAAGGGGCAATCAGCCCCAGCATTTT. The chain recombines TRBV6-2 or TRBV6-3 with TRBJ1-5; D not certain. Germline V gene sequence: CDR1 MNHEY, CDR2 SVGEGT. V lost 7 bases, J lost 2 bases, and 18 bases lay in between. The CDR3 is 16 residues long.

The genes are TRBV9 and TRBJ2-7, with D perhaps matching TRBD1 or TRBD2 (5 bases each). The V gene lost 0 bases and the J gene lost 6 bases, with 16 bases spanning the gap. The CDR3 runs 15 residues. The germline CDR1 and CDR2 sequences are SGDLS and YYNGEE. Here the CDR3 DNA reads TGTGCCAGCAGCGTAGACAGACAGCCGAGGGGCGAGCAGTACTTC. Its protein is CASSVDRQPRGEQYF. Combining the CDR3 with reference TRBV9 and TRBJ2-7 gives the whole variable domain DSGVTQTPKHLITATGQRVTLRCSPRSGDLSVYWYQQSLDQGLQFLIQYYNGEERAKGNILERFSAQQFPDLHSELNLSSLELGDSALYFCASSVDRQPRGEQYFGPGTRLTVT.

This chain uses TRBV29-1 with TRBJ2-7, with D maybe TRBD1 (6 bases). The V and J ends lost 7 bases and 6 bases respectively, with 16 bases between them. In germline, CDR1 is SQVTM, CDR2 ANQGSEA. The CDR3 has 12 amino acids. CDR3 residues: CSAQLTGLEQYF. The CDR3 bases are TGCAGCGCGCAGTTGACAGGTCTCGAGCAGTACTTC.